The 16 T cell receptor beta chains reported below all come from one sample, sequenced in a study of esophageal squamous cell carcinoma under preoperative chemotherapy. MiXCR, applied by TCRdb to the PCR reads, yields one record per CDR3 protein. This sample has around 14,000 distinct CDR3 sequences, with 60% found just once. Time point: before preoperative PTX-NDP chemotherapy. This sample was taken from a patient given preoperative chemotherapy. Receptor source: a human donor with esophageal squamous cell carcinoma. The donor label of this sample is uncertain.

This chain uses TRBV7-2 with TRBJ2-5, with 7 bases identical to TRBD2. Germline V gives CDR1 SGHTA, CDR2 FQGNSA. The length of the CDR3 is 16 residues. V was clipped by 1 base and J by 2 bases; unmatched bases: 7. In nucleotides, the CDR3 is TGTGCCAGCAGCTTAGGTGGTAGCGGGTCTCAAGAGACCCAGTACTTC. Translated: CASSLGGSGSQETQYF.

For this clonotype: Compared with germline, one end of the junction differs, possibly owing to a read error. The gene calls are TRBV6-1 and TRBJ2-3; D possibly corresponds to TRBD1 (6 bases). This CDR3 contains 16 residues. Germline values: CDR1 MNHNS, CDR2 SASEGT. This CDR3 reads CASSEGGQGATDMQYF. For the CDR3, the DNA is TGTGCCAGCAGTGAAGGGGGGCAGGGAGCCACAGATATGCAGTACTTT.

Comment on this clonotype: One end of the junction fails to match germline, which may point to a read error. This rearrangement joins TRBV6-1 to TRBJ2-3; the D gene is possibly TRBD2 (6 bases). CDR1 and CDR2 (germline): MNHNS, SASEGT. The CDR3 has 16 residues. CDR3 protein: CASRRTGRGAKDTQYF. The CDR3 DNA reads as TGTGCCAGCCGTCGCACGGGGCGGGGCGCCAAAGATACGCAGTATTTC.

On this clonotype: One end of the junction is discordant with germline, which a read error may explain. This rearrangement joins TRBV7-2 to TRBJ2-1; D is uncertain. The J call may be incorrect, as the DNA end agrees better with TRBJ2-7. The CDR3 covers 14 residues. Germline loops: CDR1 SGHTA, CDR2 FQGNSA. The CDR3 here is CASSLAKESYEQYF. CDR3 nucleotides: TGTGCCAGCAGCTTGGCGAAGGAGTCCTATGAGCAGTACTTC.

With respect to this clonotype: One junction end disagrees with the germline gene, perhaps due to a read error. The genes are TRBV6-5 and TRBJ2-3, with D unresolved. Germline assignment: CDR1 MNHEY and CDR2 SVGAGI. The CDR3 covers 15 residues. The CDR3 reads CARGYKAVSTETQYF. CDR3 coding DNA: TGTGCCAGGGGTTACAAGGCTGTGAGCACAGAGACGCAGTATTTT.

This rearrangement joins TRBV6-5 to TRBJ2-4, with D unclear. The V gene's germline CDR1 is MNHEY and CDR2 SVGAGI. CDR3 length: 13 amino acids. The ends were cut back, 4 bases at V and 13 bases at J, with 17 bases in the middle. CDR3 DNA: TGTGCCAGCAGTTGCCGCAGCCAAAACACCCAGTACTTC. Its protein is CASSCRSQNTQYF.

This clonotype is categorized as large. This chain uses TRBV6-6 with TRBJ2-3, with TRBD2 matching 7 bases. Per the germline V gene, CDR1 is MNHNY and CDR2 is SVGAGI (reference sequence). The CDR3 has 13 residues. The junction had 7 bases not matched to a gene; V was cut back by 7 bases and J by 6 bases. CDR3 coding DNA: TGTGCCAGCATGGCGGGAGATGACGATACGCAGTATTTT. This translates into CASMAGDDDTQYF.

In its sample, this clonotype is medium-sized (0.01 to 0.1%). The genes are TRBV6-6 and TRBJ2-2, with TRBD2 matching 9 bases. J gave up 1 base and V 1 base, and 10 bases lay outside the gene matches. The CDR3 sequence is 19 residues long. Germline CDR1 MNHNY, CDR2 SVGAGI (reference sequence). CDR3 amino acids: CASSYWAFSGSGNTGELFF. The CDR3 region has the DNA TGTGCCAGCAGTTACTGGGCATTTAGCGGGAGCGGGAACACCGGGGAGCTGTTTTTT.

The rearrangement links TRBV6-1 to TRBJ1-5; D uncertain. The CDR3 runs 18 residues. Germline loops: CDR1 MNHNS, CDR2 SASEGT. V dropped 6 bases and J dropped 0 bases, with 21 bases sitting between them. The CDR3 sequence is CASSAPRTEIYSNQPQHF. CDR3 sequence (DNA): TGTGCCAGCAGCGCGCCCAGGACTGAAATCTATAGCAATCAGCCCCAGCATTTT.

The rearrangement links TRBV7-6 to TRBJ2-1; 9 bases agree with TRBD2. The CDR3 sequence is 16 residues long. With 5 bases clipped from V and 0 bases from J, the junction kept 5 bases outside the gene matches. Germline V CDR1 and CDR2: SGHVS, FNYEAQ. CDR3 in amino acids: CASSTLAGSSYNEQFF. The DNA of the CDR3 is TGTGCCAGCAGCACTCTAGCGGGGAGCTCCTACAATGAGCAGTTCTTC. The variable domain in full, with the rest retrieved from reference TRBV7-6 and TRBJ2-1, is GAGVSQSPRYKVTKRGQDVALRCDPISGHVSLYWYRQALGQGPEFLTYFNYEAQQDKSGLPNDRFSAERPEGSISTLTIQRTEQRDSAMYRCASSTLAGSSYNEQFFGPGTRLTVL.

This rearrangement joins TRBV6-1 to TRBJ2-3; no clear D. The J call is doubtful: the DNA matches TRBJ2-7 better. Germline lookup yields CDR1 MNHNS and CDR2 SASEGT. The CDR3 totals 16 residues. CDR3 sequence: CASSPLAVSGKDMQYF. For the CDR3, the DNA is TGTGCCAGCAGCCCCCTGGCGGTGTCAGGCAAAGATATGCAGTACTTC.

Comments on this clonotype: The junction does not match germline at one end; this may be a read error. The chain has TRBV6-1 and TRBJ2-1; tentatively, D is TRBD2 (6 bases). The germline gives CDR1 MNHNS, CDR2 SASEGT. This CDR3 has 14 residues. The chain's CDR3 is CASRGCATGGEQFF. CDR3 nucleotide sequence: TGTGCCAGCAGGGGCTGTGCGACCGGCGGGGAGCAGTTTTTC.

The J gene is TRBJ2-1, the V gene TRBV7-2; 8 positions match TRBD2. This CDR3 spans 15 amino acids. V was clipped by 7 bases and J by 10 bases; unmatched bases: 15. Germline assignment: CDR1 SGHTA and CDR2 FQGNSA. CDR3 nucleotides: TGTGCCAGCAATCCGGGGGGGACCATAACCTACGAGCAGTTCTTC. Residues: CASNPGGTITYEQFF.

The rearrangement uses TRBV6-1 and TRBJ2-5; D perhaps matches TRBD2 (7 bases). The CDR3 totals 16 residues. Looked up from germline, CDR1 is MNHNS and CDR2 is SASEGT. Trimming took off 5 bases at V and 11 bases at J, with 27 bases between the two ends. Here the CDR3 DNA reads TGTGCCAGCAGTCGCAAGGGGGTGGGAGGGGCAGACACGCAGTACTTC. Translation gives CASSRKGVGGADTQYF.

The chain employs TRBV6-1 and TRBJ2-4, with D unresolved. Looked up from germline, CDR1 is MNHNS and CDR2 is SASEGT. V was clipped by 6 bases and J by 6 bases, with 15 bases between them. The CDR3 loop spans 14 amino acids. DNA of the CDR3: TGTGCCAGCAGGAAGGGTTATGACGGAAACATTCAGTACTTC. This encodes CASRKGYDGNIQYF.

The V gene is TRBV7-2, the J gene TRBJ2-1; 7 nucleotides line up with TRBD2. Judging by the DNA end, TRBJ2-7 fits better; the J call may be wrong. Germline V gene lookup returns CDR1 SGHTA and CDR2 FQGNSA. The CDR3 runs to 14 residues. The CDR3, as DNA: TGTGCCAGCACCCGGGCGGGAGCCCACAATGAGCAGTACTTC. It translates to CASTRAGAHNEQYF.